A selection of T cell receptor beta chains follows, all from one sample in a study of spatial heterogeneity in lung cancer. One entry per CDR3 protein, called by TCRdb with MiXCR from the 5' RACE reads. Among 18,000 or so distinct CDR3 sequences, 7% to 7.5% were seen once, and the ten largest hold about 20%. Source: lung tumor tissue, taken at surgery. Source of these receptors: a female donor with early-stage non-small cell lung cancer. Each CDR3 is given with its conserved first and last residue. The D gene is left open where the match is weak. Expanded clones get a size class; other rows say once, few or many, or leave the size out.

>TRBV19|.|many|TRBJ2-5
TGTGCCAGTAGTCCCGGGGCACAATCCCAAGAGACCCAGTACTTC
CASSPGAQSQETQYF
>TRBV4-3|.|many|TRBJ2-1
TGCGCCAGCAGCCAAGGCGGGAATGAGCAGTTCTTC
CASSQGGNEQFF
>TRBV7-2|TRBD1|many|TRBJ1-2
TGTGCCAGCAGCTCGAGGACAGGGGTAAACTATGGCTACACCTTC
CASSSRTGVNYGYTF
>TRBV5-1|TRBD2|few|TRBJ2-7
TGCGCCAGCACCGAAGGCGGGAGTTACGAGCAGTACTTC
CASTEGGSYEQYF
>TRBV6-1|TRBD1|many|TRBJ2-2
TGTGCCAGCAGTGCCTCCGGGACAGGGTGCACCGGGGAGCTGTTTTTT
CASSASGTGCTGELFF
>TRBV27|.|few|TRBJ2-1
TGTGCCAGCAGTTTATCCCCGGGACACATCTACAATGAGCAGTTCTTC
CASSLSPGHIYNEQFF
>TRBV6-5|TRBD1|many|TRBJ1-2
TGTGCCAGCGGCGGGACAGGATCGAACTATGGCTACACCTTC
CASGGTGSNYGYTF
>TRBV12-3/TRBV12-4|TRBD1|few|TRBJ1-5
TGTGCCAGCAGTCATTCAGGGACAGGGGGTAAGCCCCAGCATTTT
CASSHSGTGGKPQHF
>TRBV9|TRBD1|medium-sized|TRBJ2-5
TGTGCCAGCAGCGCCCAGGGACAGGGCGGTGGGACCCAGTACTTC
CASSAQGQGGGTQYF
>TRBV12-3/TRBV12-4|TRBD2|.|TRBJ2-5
TGTGCCAGCAGCCTAGCGGGTACCGCAGAGACCCAGTACTTC
CASSLAGTAETQYF
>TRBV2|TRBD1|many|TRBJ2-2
TGTGCCAGCAACCGACAGGGGGCAATTGGCGGGGAGCTGTTTTTT
CASNRQGAIGGELFF
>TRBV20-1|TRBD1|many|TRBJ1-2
TGCAGTGCTACCAAGGACAGGGGAGGAACTGGCTACACCTTC
CSATKDRGGTGYTF
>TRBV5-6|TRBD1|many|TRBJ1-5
TGTGCCAGCAGCCGGACAGGGGGTAGCAATCAGCCCCAGCATTTT
CASSRTGGSNQPQHF
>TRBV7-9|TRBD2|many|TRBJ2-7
TGTGCCAGCAGCTTAGTACTAGCGGGGGTGGTCGAGCAGTACTTC
CASSLVLAGVVEQYF
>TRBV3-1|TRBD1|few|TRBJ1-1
TGTGCCAGCAGCCAAGGACAGGGGGCCGGGCGGGCTTTCTTT
CASSQGQGAGRAFF
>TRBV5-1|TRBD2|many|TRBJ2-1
TGCGCCAGCAGCTTGGTCGGGACTAGCCATGAGCAGTTCTTC
CASSLVGTSHEQFF
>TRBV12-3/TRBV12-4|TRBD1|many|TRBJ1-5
TGTGCCAGCAGTTTCGCCCCGGACAGGTATAGCAATCAGCCCCAGCATTTT
CASSFAPDRYSNQPQHF
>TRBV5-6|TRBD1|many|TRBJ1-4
TGTGCCAGCAGCTTGGGGACAGGGGATGAAAAACTGTTTTTT
CASSLGTGDEKLFF
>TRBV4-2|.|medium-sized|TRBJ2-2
TGTGCCAGCAGCCCCCGTAGTGTCAGGGCGAACACCGGGGAGCTGTTTTTT
CASSPRSVRANTGELFF
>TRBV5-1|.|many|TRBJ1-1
TGCGCCAGCAGCTTGGCCGGGAGGCGCGAGTTTAACACTGAAGCTTTCTTT
CASSLAGRREFNTEAFF
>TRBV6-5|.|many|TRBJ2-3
TGTGCCAGCAGTTACTTTGGTGACAGGAGCACAGATACGCAGTATTTT
CASSYFGDRSTDTQYF
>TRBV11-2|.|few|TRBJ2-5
TGTGCCAGCAGTACCATCCGGGAGACCCAGTACTTC
CASSTIRETQYF
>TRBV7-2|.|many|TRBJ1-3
TGTGCCAGCAGCCGCTATCCCGGGGCAGCAGGAAACACCATATATTTT
CASSRYPGAAGNTIYF
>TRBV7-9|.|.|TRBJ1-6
TGTGCCAGCAGCTTACCCCGTGGGGTCGGGGATTCACCCCTCCACTTT
CASSLPRGVGDSPLHF
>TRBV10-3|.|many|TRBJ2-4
TGTGCCATCAGCCCACAGGGACCTTCGCCGGGCATTCAGTACTTC
CAISPQGPSPGIQYF
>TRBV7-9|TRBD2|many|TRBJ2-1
TGTGCCAGCAGCTTAGTTCCCCGTCAGCGGGGTAGGGATGAGCAGTTCTTC
CASSLVPRQRGRDEQFF
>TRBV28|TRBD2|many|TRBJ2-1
TGTGCCAGCAGTTTTTCTAGCGGGGACAGCTCCTACAATGAGCAGTTCTTC
CASSFSSGDSSYNEQFF
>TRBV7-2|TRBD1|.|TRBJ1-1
TGTGCCAGCAGCCCCCGACAGGGGAGGACTGAAGCTTTCTTT
CASSPRQGRTEAFF
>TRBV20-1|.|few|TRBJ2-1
TGCAGTGCTAGATCTACCCCCGACAGGGAGGGTGAGCAGTTCTTC
CSARSTPDREGEQFF
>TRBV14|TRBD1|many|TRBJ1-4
TGTGCCAGCAGCCCGACAGGGGCGAACGACTATGAAAAACTGTTTTTT
CASSPTGANDYEKLFF
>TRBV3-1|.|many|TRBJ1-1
TGTGCCAGCAGCCAAGCAAACACTGAAGCTTTCTTT
CASSQANTEAFF
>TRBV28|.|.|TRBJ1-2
TGTGCCAGCAGCCCCGGGGGGGGTGTCTATGGCTACACCTTC
CASSPGGGVYGYTF
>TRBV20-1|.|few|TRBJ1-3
TGCAGTGCCCTGCTCCGTTCCGGAAACACCATATATTTT
CSALLRSGNTIYF
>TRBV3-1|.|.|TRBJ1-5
TGTGCCAGCAGGGGCCAGGGTGACAATCAGCCCCAGCATTTT
CASRGQGDNQPQHF
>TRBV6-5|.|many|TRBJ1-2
TGTGCCACCTGGGGGGCCTATGGCTACACCTTC
CATWGAYGYTF
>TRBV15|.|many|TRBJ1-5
TGTGCCACCAGCAGAGTAAATCAGCCCCAGCATTTT
CATSRVNQPQHF
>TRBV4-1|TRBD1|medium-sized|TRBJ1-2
TGCGCCAGCAGCCTCGTCCCGGGACAGGGGGCGCTTGGCTACACCTTC
CASSLVPGQGALGYTF
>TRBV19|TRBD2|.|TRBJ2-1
TGTGCCAGTAGTAGTACTAGCGCGGGGTCGGATGAGCAGTTCTTC
CASSSTSAGSDEQFF
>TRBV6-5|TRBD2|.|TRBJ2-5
TGTGCCAGCAGTTACCTCCGGGGGGTTGATACCCAGTACTTC
CASSYLRGVDTQYF
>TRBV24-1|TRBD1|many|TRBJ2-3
TGTGCCACCAGTGGCTCCGGGACAGGGAGCCCAGATACGCAGTATTTT
CATSGSGTGSPDTQYF
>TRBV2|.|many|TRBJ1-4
TGTGCCAGCAGCCGGACGGGTAATGAAAAACTGTTTTTT
CASSRTGNEKLFF
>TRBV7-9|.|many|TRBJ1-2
TGTGCCAGCAGCGCCTGGGACATAGCTAACTATGGCTACACCTTC
CASSAWDIANYGYTF
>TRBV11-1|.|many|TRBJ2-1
TGTGCCAGCAGCTTATCTGGGGGGTCTCAACGGAATGAGCAGTTCTTC
CASSLSGGSQRNEQFF
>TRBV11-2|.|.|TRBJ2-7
TGTGCCAGCAGCCTCACCTACGAGCAGTACTTC
CASSLTYEQYF
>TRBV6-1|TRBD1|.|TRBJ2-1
TGTGCCAGCAGTGAAGCGAGGGACAGGGGGTATGAGCAGTTCTTC
CASSEARDRGYEQFF
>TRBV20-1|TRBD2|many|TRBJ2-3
TGCAGTGCCGTGACGGGGGGGCTGCCGGATACGCAGTATTTT
CSAVTGGLPDTQYF
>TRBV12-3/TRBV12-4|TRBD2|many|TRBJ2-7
TGTGCCAGCACCCCCAAGCGACGGGGGGGATCCTACGAGCAGTACTTC
CASTPKRRGGSYEQYF
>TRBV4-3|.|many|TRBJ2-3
TGCGCCAGCAGCCGAGGGGGCACAGATACGCAGTATTTT
CASSRGGTDTQYF
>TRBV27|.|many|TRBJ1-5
TGTGCCAGCAGTTTAATCTGGGAACAGCCCCAGCATTTT
CASSLIWEQPQHF
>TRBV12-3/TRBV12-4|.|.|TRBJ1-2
TGTGCCAGCAGTTTGCGCCTCGAGGGCTATGGCTACACCTTC
CASSLRLEGYGYTF